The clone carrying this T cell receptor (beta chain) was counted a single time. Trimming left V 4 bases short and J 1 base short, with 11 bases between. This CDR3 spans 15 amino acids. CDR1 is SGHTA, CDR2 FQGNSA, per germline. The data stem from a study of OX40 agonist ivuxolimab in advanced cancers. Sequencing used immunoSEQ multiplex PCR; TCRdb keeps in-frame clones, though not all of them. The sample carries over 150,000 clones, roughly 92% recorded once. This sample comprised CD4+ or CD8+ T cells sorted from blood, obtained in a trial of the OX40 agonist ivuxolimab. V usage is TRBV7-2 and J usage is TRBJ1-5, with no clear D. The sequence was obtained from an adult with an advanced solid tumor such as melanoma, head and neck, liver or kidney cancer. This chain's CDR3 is CASSYRGESNQPQHF. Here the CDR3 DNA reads TGTGCCAGCAGCTACCGGGGAGAGAGCAATCAGCCCCAGCATTTT.